Included here is one T cell receptor (beta chain) sequence, with context. Antigen: not known. The sample is drawn from a study of CD8 T cells in ankylosing spondylitis. The CDR3 covers 17 residues. Study-level points and caveats: Earlier reports found some motif variants in synovial fluid and blood in reactive arthritis. It was reported that disease-linked clones were significantly enriched in matched ankylosing spondylitis synovial fluid. Blood of patients with ankylosing spondylitis appeared to be characterized by a TCR beta motif of eight highly homologous variants.

Quantitative 5'-RACE with molecular barcodes generated TCR beta libraries. MiXCR was run by TCRdb on the 5' RACE reads, yielding one entry per CDR3 protein. The repertoire consists of approximately 540,000 distinct CDR3 sequences, with approximately 11% occurring once and the leading ten covering nearly 7%. The chain carries TRBV21-1 and TRBJ1-4; TRBD1, as called in the table, went unchecked against the DNA. TRBV21-1 is listed as a pseudogene. Sequencing was carried out using blood, either unsorted or a sorted T cell fraction (not recorded which). The sequence derives from a male donor with ankylosing spondylitis. The CDR3 loop reads CASSKRASGTGGEKLFF. The CDR3, as DNA: TGTGCCAGCAGCAAAAGGGCGTCCGGGACAGGCGGTGAAAAACTGTTTTTT.